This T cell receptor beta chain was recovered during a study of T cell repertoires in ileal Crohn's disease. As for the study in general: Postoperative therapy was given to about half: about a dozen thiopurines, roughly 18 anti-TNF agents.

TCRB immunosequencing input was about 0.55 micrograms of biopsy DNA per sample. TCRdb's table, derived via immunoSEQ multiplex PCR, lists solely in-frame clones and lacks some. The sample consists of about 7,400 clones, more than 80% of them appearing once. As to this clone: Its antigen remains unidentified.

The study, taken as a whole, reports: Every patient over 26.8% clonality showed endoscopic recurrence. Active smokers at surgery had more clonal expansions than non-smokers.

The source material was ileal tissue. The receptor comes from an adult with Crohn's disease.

CDR3 bases: TGTGCTAGTGGTTTGGTTCCGGGACAGTCGAACACCGGGGAGCTGTTTTTT. It specifies CASGLVPGQSNTGELFF. V and J are TRBV12-5 and TRBJ2-2; 7 bases fit TRBD1. V was clipped by 0 bases and J by 0 bases; unmatched bases: 4. This CDR3 comprises 17 residues. CDR1 and CDR2 (germline): LGHNT, FRNRAP.